The 5 T cell receptor beta chains below all came from one sample that was sequenced in a study of CD8+CD57+ T cells in acquired aplastic anemia. The template for TCR beta VDJ and CDR3 sequence profiling was genomic DNA. TCRdb used MiXCR to reprocess the reads, holding one entry per CDR3 protein. The repertoire consists of approximately 99,000 distinct CDR3 sequences, with 50% to 65% occurring once and the leading ten covering roughly 30%. Sequencing used sorted CD4+, CD8+, or CD8+CD57+ T cells (not recorded which) from PBMCs. The receptor source for this set is a human donor in good health, serving as a control.

Turning to this clonotype: This may be a read error: a much more frequent sequence differs by one nucleotide. This chain links TRBV4-3 with TRBJ1-1, with 7 bases fitting TRBD1. The CDR3 is made up of 16 amino acids. The V gene's germline CDR1 is LGHNA and CDR2 YSLEER. V was clipped by 4 bases and J by 3 bases; unmatched bases: 11. The CDR3, as DNA: TGCGCCAGCAGCCGTGATGCACAGGGGCTCGACACTGAAGCTTTCTTT. Residues: CASSRDAQGLDTEAFF.

The chain combines TRBV9 with TRBJ2-7, with 11 bases identical to TRBD2. The CDR3 runs to 15 residues. Germline CDR1 and CDR2: SGDLS and YYNGEE. V dropped 3 bases and J dropped 3; count of bases not matched to a gene: 5. CDR3 sequence: CASSGRLAGNYEQYF. CDR3 bases: TGTGCCAGCAGCGGAAGACTAGCGGGGAACTACGAGCAGTACTTC.

This clonotype has at least ten counts. The V and J genes are TRBV3-1 and TRBJ2-7, with TRBD1 matching over 9 bases. The V gene's germline CDR1 is LGHDT and CDR2 YNNKEL (reference sequence). CDR3 length: 15 amino acids. After removal of 3 bases from V and 3 bases from J, the junction contained 6 bases not matched to a gene. CDR3 in amino acids: CASSQAGQGHYEQYF. The CDR3 DNA follows: TGTGCCAGCAGCCAGGCGGGACAGGGCCACTACGAGCAGTACTTC.

The chain carries TRBV29-1 and TRBJ2-7; the D gene is possibly TRBD1 (6 bases). CDR3 length: 11 amino acids. CDR1 and CDR2 from the germline V gene are SQVTM and ANQGSEA. Trimming removed 5 bases at V and 3 bases at J, with 8 bases between. The CDR3: CSVPDSYEQYF. Written as DNA, the CDR3 is TGCAGCGTTCCGGACAGCTACGAGCAGTACTTC.

This clonotype was seen at least ten times. This chain joins TRBV5-4 and TRBJ2-1; tentatively, D is TRBD2 (7 bases). The CDR3 extends over 17 amino acids. Trimming left V 0 bases short and J 7 bases short, with 20 bases between. Germline V gene sequence: CDR1 SGHNT, CDR2 YYREEE (reference sequence). The CDR3 loop reads CASSLALGRGRKNEQFF. CDR3 in DNA: TGTGCCAGCAGCTTGGCCCTAGGGCGGGGGCGGAAAAATGAGCAGTTCTTC. Looking up the rest from reference TRBV5-4 and TRBJ2-1 gives the full variable domain: ETGVTQSPTHLIKTRGQQVTLRCSSQSGHNTVSWYQQALGQGPQFIFQYYREEENGRGNFPPRFSGLQFPNYSSELNVNALELDDSALYLCASSLALGRGRKNEQFFGPGTRLTVL.